This T cell receptor beta chain comes out of a study of cytomegalovirus exposure and HLA in healthy donors. Study-wide points: It was reportedly the case that the classifier diagnosed cytomegalovirus status with high specificity and sensitivity.

CDR1 is LGHNA, CDR2 YNFKEQ, per germline. The CDR3 has 15 amino acids. Germline trimming cut 7 bases from V and 1 base from J; bases unmatched to any gene: 8. The PCR contained 60 Vbeta and 13 Jbeta primers. Method: immunoSEQ multiplex PCR; TCRdb's copy keeps in-frame clones and lacks some. This sample has 150,000 to 200,000 clones, with just under 80% found just once. This clone has a single count. Its matching antigen is unknown. The rearrangement joins TRBV4-2 to TRBJ1-2; 8 bases are a match to TRBD1. This sequence was found in a woman aged 40 to 50 in good health and CMV-seropositive. The sample comprised PBMCs. The CDR3 reads CASKAVGQGNYGYTF. CDR3 bases: TGTGCCAGCAAGGCCGTAGGACAGGGTAACTATGGCTACACCTTC.